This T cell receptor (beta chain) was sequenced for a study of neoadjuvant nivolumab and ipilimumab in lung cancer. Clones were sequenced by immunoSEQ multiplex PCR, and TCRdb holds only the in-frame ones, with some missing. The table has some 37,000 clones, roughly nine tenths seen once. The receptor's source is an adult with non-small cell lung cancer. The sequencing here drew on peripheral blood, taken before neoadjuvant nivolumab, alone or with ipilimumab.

CDR3 nucleotides: TGTGCCAGCAGTATACAGGAGTACGAAAAACTGTTTTTT. This sequence encodes CASSIQEYEKLFF. The J gene is TRBJ1-4, the V gene TRBV7-9; D might be TRBD1 (5 bases). Germline CDR1 and CDR2: SEHNR and FQNEAQ (reference sequence). The CDR3 has 13 residues. Trimming stripped 6 bases from V and 8 bases from J, with 13 bases between.